The rows below give T cell receptor beta chains drawn from one sample of a study of Graves' ophthalmopathy and Graves' hyperthyroidism. A single record per CDR3 protein comes from TCRdb applying MiXCR to the multiplex PCR reads. The sample lists a few hundred thousand distinct CDR3 sequences, 15% to 20% occurring once. What was sequenced was peripheral blood. The source of these receptors is a woman aged 18-30 years with Graves' ophthalmopathy. CDR3s include the opening cysteine and the closing phenylalanine or tryptophan. D genes are given only for firm matches. Clone sizes are given selectively: once, few, many, or a class where the clone is expanded.

cdr3_aa: CASSTSGSGAYEQYF; clone_size: many; d_call: -; j_call: TRBJ2-7; v_call: TRBV6-6
cdr3_aa: CASSLVGRAPVHNEQFF; clone_size: many; d_call: -; j_call: TRBJ2-1; v_call: TRBV11-2
cdr3_aa: CASSLSGDLGEQYF; clone_size: many; d_call: TRBD2; j_call: TRBJ2-7; v_call: TRBV28
cdr3_aa: CASSASSSGNTIYF; clone_size: many; d_call: -; j_call: TRBJ1-3; v_call: TRBV9
cdr3_aa: CASSPDRVDGYTF; clone_size: -; d_call: TRBD1; j_call: TRBJ1-2; v_call: TRBV18
cdr3_aa: CASSTERAQDHIRGQYF; clone_size: many; d_call: -; j_call: TRBJ2-3; v_call: TRBV11-2
cdr3_aa: CASSSGTGAYGYTF; clone_size: -; d_call: TRBD1; j_call: TRBJ1-2; v_call: TRBV6-5
cdr3_aa: CASSLEVPGHSGNTIYF; clone_size: -; d_call: -; j_call: TRBJ1-3; v_call: TRBV7-6
cdr3_aa: CASSMLVNTEAFF; clone_size: -; d_call: -; j_call: TRBJ1-1; v_call: TRBV19
cdr3_aa: CASSPTSGTHEQYF; clone_size: -; d_call: TRBD2; j_call: TRBJ2-7; v_call: TRBV12-3/TRBV12-4
cdr3_aa: CASSYPPQFYEQYF; clone_size: many; d_call: -; j_call: TRBJ2-7; v_call: TRBV6-2/TRBV6-3
cdr3_aa: CASSSSGTAVSGNTIYF; clone_size: many; d_call: -; j_call: TRBJ1-3; v_call: TRBV28
cdr3_aa: CATSRTRLARYYEQYF; clone_size: many; d_call: TRBD2; j_call: TRBJ2-7; v_call: TRBV15
cdr3_aa: CASHFKTANTEAFF; clone_size: many; d_call: -; j_call: TRBJ1-1; v_call: TRBV7-2
cdr3_aa: CASSQDRVNHYTF; clone_size: many; d_call: -; j_call: TRBJ1-2; v_call: TRBV14
cdr3_aa: CASSAWETKNIQYF; clone_size: many; d_call: -; j_call: TRBJ2-4; v_call: TRBV10-2
cdr3_aa: CASKGQGSGYSNQPQHF; clone_size: many; d_call: TRBD1; j_call: TRBJ1-5; v_call: TRBV2
cdr3_aa: CRVLWTGITEAFF; clone_size: many; d_call: TRBD1; j_call: TRBJ1-1; v_call: TRBV20-1
cdr3_aa: CASSQVASGSRETQYF; clone_size: many; d_call: TRBD2; j_call: TRBJ2-5; v_call: TRBV14
cdr3_aa: CASSLNEGDTEAFF; clone_size: many; d_call: -; j_call: TRBJ1-1; v_call: TRBV11-1